This T cell receptor beta chain is drawn from a study of T cells after yellow fever vaccination. Overall study findings and caveats: Peaking faster, on day 5 versus 15, the secondary response was nonetheless weaker. Repertoires sorted by FACS could include abundant clonotypes that are contaminants from the bulk population. A small share of clonotypes appeared in both CD4 and CD8 compartments. Clones that expanded after primary vaccination mostly reappeared after the booster (around 96% CD4, 75% to 90% CD8).

The CDR3 covers 15 residues. Trimming shortened V by 1 base and J by 5 bases, and 12 bases separated the two germline ends. Looked up from germline, CDR1 is LNHNV and CDR2 is YYDKDF (reference sequence). In regard to this clonotype: As yet, its antigen is unknown.

TCRdb redid the calling of the 5' RACE reads with MiXCR, one entry per CDR3 protein. The data hold roughly 500,000 distinct CDR3 sequences, with 15% to 20% observed a single time. This sequence joins TRBV15 and TRBJ2-1, with D maybe TRBD1 (6 bases). This sequence originates from a man under 40 who received the YFV17D yellow fever vaccine. This specimen consisted of PBMCs, obtained 15 days after the yellow fever booster vaccination. CDR3 nucleotide sequence: TGTGCCACCAGCAGAGGAAGGGGGAGTAACAATGAGCAGTTCTTC. The encoded protein is CATSRGRGSNNEQFF. The complete variable domain, with remaining parts taken from reference TRBV15 and TRBJ2-1, reads DAMVIQNPRYQVTQFGKPVTLSCSQTLNHNVMYWYQQKSSQAPKLLFHYYDKDFNNEADTPDNFQSRRPNTSFCFLDIRSPGLGDTAMYLCATSRGRGSNNEQFFGPGTRLTVL.